The 3 T cell receptor beta chains listed next were all sequenced from one sample in a study of blood T cell repertoires in COVID-19. The table came from immunoSEQ multiplex PCR; TCRdb's copy has only in-frame clones and leaves some out. Of roughly 330,000 clones listed, over 75% are singletons. Sequencing was done on a sample of PBMCs or T cells enriched from blood (not recorded which). These receptors came from a woman in her 30s who had recovered from COVID-19.

Only a few counts were recorded for this clone. The chain joins TRBV3-1 (or the pseudogene TRBV3-2) to TRBJ2-7; 8 nucleotides agree with TRBD2. The CDR3 is 17 residues long. Trimming at V came to 1 base and at J to 0 bases, leaving 8 bases not matched to a gene. Germline V CDR1 and CDR2: LGHDT, YNNKEL (reference sequence). The CDR3 DNA reads as TGTGCCAGCAGCCAAGGGCGACTAGCGAGGAGCTCCTACGAGCAGTACTTC. Translation: CASSQGRLARSSYEQYF.

The chain couples TRBV15 to TRBJ2-1; D gene ambiguous. CDR1 and CDR2 (germline): LNHNV, YYDKDF (reference sequence). CDR3 length: 18 residues. V dropped 2 bases and J dropped 3 bases, with 20 bases sitting between them. The CDR3 protein is CATSRQHSLISHYNEQFF. In DNA, the CDR3 is TGTGCCACCAGCAGACAGCACAGTCTAATCTCGCACTACAATGAGCAGTTCTTC.

V usage is TRBV6-1 and J usage is TRBJ1-6; possibly TRBD1 for D (5 bases). The germline V gene encodes CDR1 MNHNS and CDR2 SASEGT. V lost 3 bases to trimming and J lost 6 bases, with 9 bases between them. The CDR3 contains 14 residues. The CDR3 is CASSDYQGNSPLHF. DNA for the CDR3: TGTGCCAGCAGTGATTACCAGGGTAATTCACCCCTCCACTTT.